Presented here are 15 T cell receptor beta chains from one specimen sequenced in a study of T-cell memory formation after mild COVID-19. TCRdb called the 5' RACE reads again in MiXCR, with one record for every CDR3 protein. The data show around 130,000 distinct CDR3 sequences, with around a sixth seen just once and approximately 15% held by the top ten. The specimen sequenced was PBMCs or a T cell subset sorted from them (not recorded which). All receptors come from an adult woman who had mild COVID-19 (a few samples of this study predate the infection). Cell type and time point are not known.

This chain links TRBV7-6 with TRBJ2-5, with no clear D. V was shortened by 1 base and J by 0 bases, with 9 bases between the two germline ends. Germline V gives CDR1 SGHVS, CDR2 FNYEAQ. The CDR3 loop spans 15 amino acids. Here the CDR3 reads CASSLVGPDQETQYF. The CDR3 coding sequence is TGTGCCAGCAGCTTAGTCGGGCCTGACCAAGAGACCCAGTACTTC.

The chain carries TRBV3-1 and TRBJ1-1; possible D gene TRBD1, 5 bases. Germline V CDR1 and CDR2: LGHDT, YNNKEL (reference sequence). V lost 4 bases to trimming and J lost 3 bases, with 12 bases between them. The CDR3 extends over 14 amino acids. The chain's CDR3 is CASSLSGGDTEAFF. The CDR3 nucleotides read TGTGCCAGCAGCCTCAGCGGGGGGGACACTGAAGCTTTCTTT.

This chain joins TRBV19 and TRBJ1-5, with TRBD1 as a possible D gene (6 bases). Germline V lookup: CDR1 LNHDA, CDR2 SQIVND (reference sequence). V shed 7 bases and J shed 6 bases, with 16 bases lying between them. CDR3 size: 14 residues. The CDR3 region has the DNA TGTGCCAGTACCCCGGGGGGGGGCCTTCAGCCCCAGCATTTT. It yields the protein CASTPGGGLQPQHF.

This clonotype appeared a few times. The V call is TRBV5-1, the J call TRBJ2-7, with 8 nucleotides matching TRBD1. Germline trimming cut 5 bases from V and 4 bases from J; bases unmatched to any gene: 11. Germline V lookup: CDR1 SGHRS, CDR2 YFSETQ. The CDR3 covers 15 residues. CDR3 sequence (DNA): TGCGCCAGCAGGACAGGACAGGGTATGGGGTACGAGCAGTACTTC. Translation gives CASRTGQGMGYEQYF.

This clonotype was seen a handful of times. The chain uses TRBV7-6 and TRBJ2-3; TRBD2 might be the D (5 bases). Germline V gene data show CDR1 as SGHVS and CDR2 as FNYEAQ. V was shortened by 1 base and J by 1 base, with 12 bases between the two germline ends. The CDR3 runs to 16 residues. The CDR3 spells CASSLELEIRTDTQYF. CDR3 coding DNA: TGTGCCAGCAGCTTAGAACTAGAGATCCGCACAGATACGCAGTATTTT.

V usage is TRBV7-9 and J usage is TRBJ2-1; D assignment may be TRBD1 or TRBD2 (5 bases each). Germline CDR1 and CDR2: SEHNR and FQNEAQ (reference sequence). Trimming stripped 5 bases from V and 7 bases from J, with 15 bases between. The CDR3 length is 14 residues. CDR3 nucleotide sequence: TGTGCCAGCAGCCCACCCGTTGAGGGGAATGAGCAGTTCTTC. Amino acid sequence: CASSPPVEGNEQFF.

The V and J genes are TRBV12-3 or TRBV12-4 and TRBJ2-5; D is perhaps TRBD2 (7 bases). The CDR3 loop spans 13 amino acids. Trimming removed 5 bases from V and 6 bases from J, with 13 bases in between. The chain's CDR3 is CASSPGGAKTQYF. The CDR3 DNA is TGTGCCAGCAGTCCGGGGGGCGCGAAGACCCAGTACTTC.

The V call is TRBV7-8, the J call TRBJ1-3; 10 nucleotides agree with TRBD1. Trimming at V came to 0 bases and at J to 2 bases, leaving 7 bases not matched to a gene. This CDR3 is 18 amino acids long. Germline V lookup: CDR1 SGHVS, CDR2 FQNEAQ. CDR3 sequence: CASSLAFRDRGAGNTIYF. The CDR3, as DNA: TGTGCCAGCAGCTTAGCTTTTCGGGACAGGGGAGCTGGAAACACCATATATTTT.

This clonotype was recorded a few times. This chain connects TRBV2 to TRBJ2-3; tentatively, D is TRBD2 (6 bases). The CDR3 covers 15 residues. V lost 4 bases to trimming and J lost 0 bases, with 11 bases between them. In germline, CDR1 is SNHLY, CDR2 FYNNEI. In nucleotides, the CDR3 is TGTGCCAGCAGTGTAGGCGGGATAAGCACAGATACGCAGTATTTT. It codes for CASSVGGISTDTQYF.

V is TRBV3-1 and J is TRBJ1-2, with 7 bases aligning to TRBD1. V shed 6 bases and J 0 bases; nucleotides not matched to a gene: 10. There are 16 residues in the CDR3. The V gene's germline CDR1 is LGHDT and CDR2 YNNKEL (reference sequence). The CDR3 DNA follows: TGTGCCAGCAGGGCGCGGGGACAGCTATCTAACTATGGCTACACCTTC. It encodes CASRARGQLSNYGYTF.

This chain connects TRBV2 to TRBJ1-5, with TRBD1 matching 7 bases. Losses at the gene ends were 6 bases for V and 5 bases for J; bases not matched to a gene: 10. CDR1 is SNHLY, CDR2 FYNNEI, per germline. This CDR3 has 15 residues. CDR3 protein: CASSRDRDNYQPQHF. The DNA of the CDR3 is TGTGCCAGCAGCCGAGACAGGGATAATTATCAGCCCCAGCATTTT.

This clonotype has more than one count but fewer than ten. The rearrangement joins TRBV12-3 or TRBV12-4 to TRBJ1-4; D gene uncertain. CDR3 length equals 14 residues. V was pared by 4 bases and J by 0 bases, with 6 bases between. In DNA, the CDR3 is TGTGCCAGCAGTTACCATGCAACTAATGAAAAACTGTTTTTT. Its protein is CASSYHATNEKLFF.

CDR3 nucleotides: TGTGCCAGCAGTCGAGCGCCCTTCGGACTAGCGGGAGGTTTGGGCACAGATACGCAGTATTTT. Translating it yields CASSRAPFGLAGGLGTDTQYF. The chain recombines TRBV12-3 or TRBV12-4 with TRBJ2-3; TRBD2 agrees at 14 bases. Trimming at V came to 5 bases and at J to 1 base, leaving 17 bases not matched to a gene. This CDR3 contains 21 residues.

V and J are TRBV7-9 and TRBJ2-6; TRBD2 aligns across 7 bases. Trimming at V came to 5 bases and at J to 2 bases, leaving 6 bases not matched to a gene. Germline lookup yields CDR1 SEHNR and CDR2 FQNEAQ (reference sequence). This CDR3 is built from 16 residues. CDR3 nucleotide sequence: TGTGCCAGCAGCGCCGCGGGAGCGGCTGGGGCCAACGTCCTGACTTTC. Encoded protein: CASSAAGAAGANVLTF.

V usage is TRBV27 and J usage is TRBJ1-1, with 10 bases aligning to TRBD1. Unmatched junction bases numbered 5, after V lost 4 bases and J lost 3 bases. Germline CDR1 and CDR2: MNHEY and SMNVEV (reference sequence). The CDR3 contains 15 residues. The CDR3 bases are TGTGCCAGCAGTTCGACAGGGGGCGAGGACACTGAAGCTTTCTTT. Protein sequence: CASSSTGGEDTEAFF.